Presented here are 13 T cell receptor beta chains from one specimen sequenced in a study of breast tumors, draining lymph nodes, adjacent tissues. Samples came from axillary lymph nodes draining the breast cancer. TCRdb called the multiplex PCR reads again in MiXCR, with one record for every CDR3 protein. The sample has around 130,000 distinct CDR3 sequences; approximately 30% are singletons. Material: axillary lymph node tissue. The receptors derive from a female donor with breast cancer. Some clones in this sample may be carry-over from other donors' samples.

This clonotype was detected many times. The rearrangement joins TRBV7-8 to TRBJ2-1; maybe TRBD1 (6 bases). Germline values: CDR1 SGHVS, CDR2 FQNEAQ. The ends were cut back, 0 bases at V and 4 bases at J, with 7 bases in the middle. The CDR3 contains 14 residues. DNA of the CDR3: TGTGCCAGCAGCTTAGCCGGACAGTACAATGAGCAGTTCTTC. Amino acids: CASSLAGQYNEQFF. Complete variable domain (other parts from reference TRBV7-8 and TRBJ2-1): GAGVSQSPRYKVAKRGQDVALRCDPISGHVSLFWYQQALGQGPEFLTYFQNEAQLDKSGLPSDRFFAERPEGSVSTLKIQRTQQEDSAVYLCASSLAGQYNEQFFGPGTRLTVL.

The gene calls are TRBV6-2 or TRBV6-3 and TRBJ2-6, with 10 bases aligning to TRBD1. This CDR3 is 17 amino acids long. Germline V gene sequence: CDR1 MNHEY, CDR2 SVGEGT. The ends lost 7 bases at V and 2 bases at J; junction bases unmatched: 8. DNA of the CDR3: TGTGCCAGCACCCCTTCCGGGACAGGGGCTGGGGCCAACGTCCTGACTTTC. As protein: CASTPSGTGAGANVLTF.

This clonotype was recorded a few times. The chain couples TRBV19 to TRBJ1-1; 10 positions match TRBD1. Germline V gives CDR1 LNHDA, CDR2 SQIVND (reference sequence). This CDR3 is built from 15 residues. V trimming: 5 bases; J trimming: 7 bases; junction bases outside the gene matches: 10. CDR3 loop: CASSSATGGELEAFF. The DNA of the CDR3 is TGTGCCAGTAGTTCCGCGACAGGGGGCGAACTTGAAGCTTTCTTT.

This clonotype was seen at least ten times. This chain joins TRBV6-6 and TRBJ1-2, with D uncertain. Trimming left V 2 bases short and J 13 bases short, with 14 bases between. The CDR3 is 12 residues long. Germline loops: CDR1 MNHNY, CDR2 SVGAGI (reference sequence). CDR3 nucleotide sequence: TGTGCCAGCAGTTACGGGCAAAAGGCGGGCACCTTC. This encodes CASSYGQKAGTF.

This clonotype was observed at least ten times. The chain combines TRBV6-6 with TRBJ1-2; D remains ambiguous. With 4 bases removed from V and 3 bases from J, the gap between germline ends came to 3 bases. Germline V lookup: CDR1 MNHNY, CDR2 SVGAGI (reference sequence). The CDR3 extends over 11 amino acids. CDR3 in amino acids: CASSWDYGYTF. CDR3 bases: TGTGCCAGCAGTTGGGACTATGGCTACACCTTC.

This chain links TRBV5-1 with TRBJ1-4; D not resolved. Trimming took 0 bases from V and 5 from J, leaving 11 bases between them. This CDR3 spans 15 amino acids. From germline, CDR1 is SGHRS and CDR2 YFSETQ. As DNA, the CDR3 is TGCGCCAGCAGCTTGGACGGGAACCGAAATGAAAAACTGTTTTTT. Translating it yields CASSLDGNRNEKLFF. The entire variable domain, with the rest obtained from reference TRBV5-1 and TRBJ1-4, is as follows: KAGVTQTPRYLIKTRGQQVTLSCSPISGHRSVSWYQQTPGQGLQFLFEYFSETQRNKGNFPGRFSGRQFSNSRSEMNVSTLELGDSALYLCASSLDGNRNEKLFFGSGTQLSVL.

The chain combines TRBV6-5 with TRBJ1-1, with a possible D match to TRBD1 (5 bases). The germline V gene encodes CDR1 MNHEY and CDR2 SVGAGI. The CDR3 is 14 amino acids. V was trimmed by 2 bases and J by 1 base, leaving 8 bases between them. CDR3 DNA sequence: TGTGCCAGCAGTTACGGGACGGAGAACACTGAAGCTTTCTTT. This sequence encodes CASSYGTENTEAFF.

The chain joins TRBV15 to TRBJ2-3, with TRBD2 matching over 12 bases. CDR1 and CDR2 from the germline V gene are LNHNV and YYDKDF (reference sequence). The V gene end was trimmed by 0 bases and the J gene end by 5 bases; junction bases not matched to a gene: 6. The CDR3 runs 17 residues. CDR3 nucleotides: TGTGCCACCAGCAGAGATACACTAGCGGGGGGTAGAGATACGCAGTATTTT. Translation: CATSRDTLAGGRDTQYF.

This clonotype was recorded many times. J is TRBJ1-6 and V is TRBV6-2 or TRBV6-3, with a tentative D call TRBD1 (5 bases). V was clipped by 5 bases and J by 7 bases, with 12 bases between them. The CDR3 is 14 residues long. Per the germline V gene, CDR1 is MNHEY and CDR2 is SVGEGT. The CDR3 protein is CASSPRQPNSPLHF. CDR3 coding DNA: TGTGCCAGCAGTCCAAGACAGCCGAATTCACCCCTCCACTTT.

This clonotype was found many times. V usage is TRBV12-3 or TRBV12-4 and J usage is TRBJ1-4; D call uncertain. The V gene lost 6 bases and the J gene lost 1 base, with 9 bases spanning the gap. The CDR3 runs 14 residues. The CDR3 nucleotides read TGTGCCAGCAGCCACGGTCGAACTAATGAAAAACTGTTTTTT. Protein sequence: CASSHGRTNEKLFF.

This clonotype appeared many times. This chain connects TRBV29-1 to TRBJ1-2; D is unclear. Germline V gene data show CDR1 as SQVTM and CDR2 as ANQGSEA. CDR3 length: 11 amino acids. The V gene lost 6 bases and the J gene lost 2 bases, with 7 bases spanning the gap. CDR3 bases: TGCAGCGTCGACCGAAACTATGGCTACACCTTC. As protein: CSVDRNYGYTF.

Many counts were recorded for this clonotype. The gene calls are TRBV6-6 and TRBJ1-5, with a tentative D call TRBD1 (6 bases). Trimming removed 4 bases from V and 3 bases from J, with 13 bases in between. Germline CDR1 reads MNHNY; CDR2 reads SVGAGI (reference sequence). The CDR3 runs 15 residues. CDR3 nucleotides: TGTGCCAGCAGTTCGCCCGGGACACACAATCAGCCCCAGCATTTT. Its protein product is CASSSPGTHNQPQHF.

About this clonotype itself: A much larger clonotype is one base distant, so this may be a read error. This chain connects TRBV2 to TRBJ2-5; D uncertain. V lost 7 bases, J lost 4 bases, and 10 bases lay in between. CDR3 length: 12 amino acids. In germline, CDR1 is SNHLY, CDR2 FYNNEI. In DNA, the CDR3 is TGTGCCAGCACGTACAGTCGAGAGACCCAGTACTTC. This translates into CASTYSRETQYF.